This T cell receptor (beta chain) was retrieved from a study of regulatory T cells in long-lasting Graves disease. The V gene lost 5 bases and the J gene lost 1 base, with 10 bases spanning the gap. The CDR3 is made up of 14 amino acids. Germline lookup yields CDR1 ENHRY and CDR2 SYGVKD. Specified time point: newly diagnosed GD, antithyroid drugs for less than 3 months. From RNA extracted from PBMCs, the TCR library was made. Building of the TCR beta libraries involved iRepertoire HTBI primers and Arm-PCR of CDR3 regions. TCRdb independently ran MiXCR on the multiplex PCR reads; one entry per CDR3 protein. The table has 350,000 to 450,000 distinct CDR3 sequences, about a sixth seen once. These data were also reused for a study on T cells in Graves' hyperthyroidism and ophthalmopathy. As that report states: The HTBI primer set was used in a first-round RT-PCR of the TCR CDR3. Blood shared most expanded thyroid clonotypes above 0.001.

The sequence derives from a man aged 35-49 years with Graves disease. Here the sequenced sample was peripheral blood mononuclear cells (PBMCs), taken at new diagnosis, from a patient treated with antithyroid drugs. The V call is TRBV10-3, the J call TRBJ2-3; the D gene is possibly TRBD2 (5 bases). The CDR3 reads CAISPSSGTDTQYF. The CDR3 DNA sequence: TGTGCCATCAGTCCTAGCTCTGGCACAGATACGCAGTATTTT.